The 18 T cell receptor beta chains reported below all come from one sample, sequenced in a study of T cells after posttransplantation cyclophosphamide. Methotrexate plus calcineurin inhibitor accompanied controls' myeloablative marrow transplants; sampling was 1 year later. The method was immunoSEQ multiplex PCR; TCRdb's version includes in-frame clones alone and lacks a portion of them. The table records 15,000 to 19,000 clones, roughly 84% of them present only once. The sample here was PBMCs, taken approximately 390 days after allogeneic stem cell transplant with calcineurin inhibitor and methotrexate. Source of these receptors: a male patient aged 18-30 years who received an allogeneic stem cell transplant from a related donor, was CMV-positive, and had no GVHD. These T cells may partly come from the graft donor.

The chain uses TRBV10-1 and TRBJ2-5; TRBD2 matches 12 bases. The J call may be in error: the DNA end matches TRBJ2-7 better. This CDR3 is built from 16 residues. CDR1 is WNHNN and CDR2 is SYGVQD in the germline V gene (reference sequence). Here the CDR3 DNA reads TGCGCCAGCATCGGTGGAGGACTAGCGGGGACCTACGAGCAGTACTTC. It encodes CASIGGGLAGTYEQYF.

V is TRBV18 and J is TRBJ2-7, with 7 nucleotides matching TRBD2. Germline V lookup: CDR1 KGHSH, CDR2 LQKENI. Trimming at V came to 1 base and at J to 7 bases, leaving 10 bases not matched to a gene. The CDR3 totals 15 residues. The CDR3 nucleotides read TGTGCCAGCTCACCACGTCCGCGGGAGACGGAGGAGCAGTACTTC. It codes for CASSPRPRETEEQYF.

V gene TRBV19 combines with J gene TRBJ1-2, with unresolved D. The CDR3 is made up of 14 amino acids. Trimming removed 6 bases from V and 8 bases from J, with 19 bases in between. Germline values: CDR1 LNHDA, CDR2 SQIVND (reference sequence). The CDR3 DNA sequence: TGTGCCAGTAGCATAAACGAGGGTGTCGGCGGCTACACCTTC. It encodes CASSINEGVGGYTF.

This clone was picked up a small number of times. The chain joins TRBV9 to TRBJ2-7; TRBD2 aligns across 10 bases. The V and J ends lost 2 bases and 5 bases, in that order; junction bases with no gene match: 4. The CDR3 extends over 14 amino acids. The germline gives CDR1 SGDLS, CDR2 YYNGEE. CDR3 sequence: CASSVGAGGNEQYF. CDR3 DNA: TGTGCCAGCAGCGTGGGAGCGGGAGGGAACGAGCAGTACTTC.

J is TRBJ2-3 and V is TRBV19; 9 positions agree with TRBD1. The CDR3 runs 16 residues. The V segment lost 5 bases and the J segment 2 bases; nucleotides outside the gene matches: 8. Per the germline V gene, CDR1 is LNHDA and CDR2 is SQIVND (reference sequence). As DNA, the CDR3 is TGTGCCAGTAGTTCAGACAGGGGGATCCTCACAGATACGCAGTATTTT. Protein product: CASSSDRGILTDTQYF.

This clone was counted only a few times. The V call is TRBV18, the J call TRBJ1-4, with TRBD1 matching over 7 bases. The V gene's germline CDR1 is KGHSH and CDR2 LQKENI. Losses at the gene ends were 8 bases for V and 0 bases for J; bases not matched to a gene: 9. The CDR3 has 16 amino acids. In DNA, the CDR3 is TGTGCCAGCGGGCGGGACAGCTCTGCAACTAATGAAAAACTGTTTTTT. It codes for CASGRDSSATNEKLFF.

The CDR3 region is CASRVTGATRNTIYF. In nucleotides, the CDR3 is TGCGCCAGCAGGGTGACAGGGGCCACCCGAAACACCATATATTTT. The chain recombines TRBV4-1 with TRBJ1-3; 8 nucleotides agree with TRBD1. V dropped 6 bases and J dropped 5; count of bases not matched to a gene: 9. Germline V CDR1 and CDR2: MGHRA, YSYEKL. The CDR3 sequence is 15 residues long.

In its sample, this clone was seen a few times. The rearrangement joins TRBV6-5 to TRBJ1-2; D is unclear. This CDR3 spans 15 amino acids. The V and J ends lost 0 bases and 0 bases respectively, with 8 bases between them. Per the germline V gene, CDR1 is MNHEY and CDR2 is SVGAGI. The CDR3 DNA follows: TGTGCCAGCAGTTACTCGAGAGGATCTAACTATGGCTACACCTTC. It specifies CASSYSRGSNYGYTF.

In its sample, this clone was seen once. This chain joins TRBV5-1 and TRBJ2-1; maybe TRBD2 (5 bases). This CDR3 is built from 14 residues. Germline V gene data show CDR1 as SGHRS and CDR2 as YFSETQ. Trimming took off 0 bases at V and 7 bases at J, with 11 bases between the two ends. The CDR3 here is CASSLDTRGNEQFF. The CDR3 nucleotides read TGCGCCAGCAGCTTGGACACACGGGGAAATGAGCAGTTCTTC.

Here the CDR3 DNA reads TGCGCCAGCAGCCTCCGACAGGCAATTAGCACAGATACGCAGTATTTT. It encodes CASSLRQAISTDTQYF. V and J are TRBV5-1 and TRBJ2-3, with TRBD1 as a possible D gene (6 bases). Per the germline V gene, CDR1 is SGHRS and CDR2 is YFSETQ. Trimming cost V 4 bases and J 0 bases, with 15 bases left between them. This CDR3 is built from 16 residues. Filled out from reference TRBV5-1 and TRBJ2-3, the complete variable domain reads KAGVTQTPRYLIKTRGQQVTLSCSPISGHRSVSWYQQTPGQGLQFLFEYFSETQRNKGNFPGRFSGRQFSNSRSEMNVSTLELGDSALYLCASSLRQAISTDTQYFGPGTRLTVL.

The V and J genes are TRBV27 and TRBJ2-7, with D perhaps matching TRBD2 (6 bases). This CDR3 is 18 amino acids long. Germline V lookup: CDR1 MNHEY, CDR2 SMNVEV (reference sequence). Trimming stripped 4 bases from V and 2 bases from J, with 24 bases between. CDR3 loop: CASSYGPVGRTIPYEQYF. CDR3 in DNA: TGTGCCAGCAGTTACGGCCCCGTTGGGAGGACCATCCCCTACGAGCAGTACTTC.

Only one count was recorded for this clone. V usage is TRBV4-1 and J usage is TRBJ1-1, with no clear D. Per the germline V gene, CDR1 is MGHRA and CDR2 is YSYEKL. V lost 4 bases and J lost 3, with 15 bases in between. This CDR3 has 15 amino acids. In DNA form, the CDR3 reads TGCGCCAGCAGCCCCCGACTGAGCCTTGACACTGAAGCTTTCTTT. Encoded protein: CASSPRLSLDTEAFF.

This sequence joins TRBV28 and TRBJ2-7; 9 nucleotides align to TRBD2. The germline gives CDR1 MDHEN, CDR2 SYDVKM. The CDR3 is 14 residues long. V shed 3 bases and J 5 bases; nucleotides not matched to a gene: 5. The CDR3: CASSLIAGDHEQYF. DNA of the CDR3: TGTGCCAGCAGTTTGATAGCGGGAGACCACGAGCAGTACTTC.

The rearrangement joins TRBV7-2 to TRBJ1-1; 7 nucleotides agree with TRBD1. CDR1 and CDR2 (germline): SGHTA, FQGNSA. Trimming cost V 6 bases and J 2 bases; bases outside gene matches: 6. This CDR3 is 14 amino acids long. The CDR3, as DNA: TGTGCCAGCAGTACCGGGACAGAAAACACTGAAGCTTTCTTT. Amino acid sequence: CASSTGTENTEAFF.

The chain is built from TRBV14 and TRBJ2-1, with 8 positions matching TRBD2. The CDR3 has 15 residues. The V and J ends lost 1 base and 6 bases, in that order; junction bases with no gene match: 5. CDR1 is SGHDN and CDR2 is FVKESK in the germline V gene. CDR3 amino acids: CASSQGGLAGNEQFF. The CDR3 DNA follows: TGTGCCAGCAGCCAAGGAGGTCTAGCGGGCAATGAGCAGTTCTTC. The full variable domain, in which reference TRBV14 and TRBJ2-1 provide the parts outside the CDR3, is EAGVTQFPSHSVIEKGQTVTLRCDPISGHDNLYWYRRVMGKEIKFLLHFVKESKQDESGMPNNRFLAERTGGTYSTLKVQPAELEDSGVYFCASSQGGLAGNEQFFGPGTRLTVL.

The rearrangement joins TRBV28 to TRBJ1-2; D perhaps matches TRBD1 (5 bases). Germline lookup yields CDR1 MDHEN and CDR2 SYDVKM. Trimming left V 4 bases short and J 6 bases short, with 12 bases between. The CDR3 covers 13 residues. The CDR3 DNA is TGTGCCAGCAGTTCCGGGGGTGAGGATGGCTACACCTTC. As protein: CASSSGGEDGYTF.

The V and J genes are TRBV25-1 and TRBJ2-7; D is unclear. The CDR3 runs 11 residues. Trimming shortened V by 8 bases and J by 6 bases, and 11 bases separated the two germline ends. CDR1 and CDR2 (germline): MGHDK, SYGVNS. The CDR3 bases are TGTGCCAGCGCCGAGTTCTCCGAGCAGTACTTC. Amino acid sequence: CASAEFSEQYF.

The chain has TRBV30 and TRBJ2-7; 9 positions agree with TRBD1. The CDR3 is 13 residues long. Germline V gives CDR1 GTSNPN, CDR2 SVGIG (reference sequence). J lost 7 bases, V lost 2 bases, and 6 bases had no gene match. CDR3 bases: TGTGCCTGGAGTATAGGACAGGGGCGGGAGCAGTACTTC. Translated: CAWSIGQGREQYF. Together with reference TRBV30 and TRBJ2-7, the CDR3 gives the full variable domain: SQTIHQWPATLVQPVGSPLSLECTVEGTSNPNLYWYRQAAGRGLQLLFYSVGIGQISSEVPQNLSASRPQDRQFILSSKKLLLSDSGFYLCAWSIGQGREQYFGPGTRLTVT.